This is a list of T cell receptor beta chains from one sample in a study of T cell responses to AZD1222 COVID-19 vaccine. Method: immunoSEQ multiplex PCR; TCRdb's copy keeps in-frame clones and lacks some. The sample carries some 73,000 clones, approximately 89% recorded once. The source material was peripheral blood, sampled 28 days after the second AZD1222 dose. The receptors originated from an adult who received the AZD1222 COVID-19 vaccine. Each CDR3 is given with its conserved first and last residue. The D gene is left open where the match is weak. Some rows mark clone size as missing; the rest say once, few, many or name a class of expanded clone.

v_call	j_call	clone_size	d_call	cdr3_nt	cdr3_aa
TRBV6-6	TRBJ2-2	-	-	TGTGCCAGCAGTTTGGTGGGGAACACCGGGGAGCTGTTTTTT	CASSLVGNTGELFF
TRBV5-6	TRBJ2-5	-	-	TGTGCCAGCAGCTTGTCGGGCCGGAGCGGGGAGACCCAGTACTTC	CASSLSGRSGETQYF
TRBV30	TRBJ1-4	once	-	TGTGCCTGGAGTGCGCTGGGCCCAACTAATGAAAAACTGTTTTTT	CAWSALGPTNEKLFF
TRBV28	TRBJ2-7	-	TRBD2	TGTGCCAGCAGTCTAGCGGGGGCCTCCTACGAGCAGTACTTC	CASSLAGASYEQYF
TRBV6-5	TRBJ1-6	-	-	TGTGCCAGCTCCCTATTCCCCTATAATTCACCCCTCCACTTT	CASSLFPYNSPLHF
TRBV7-2	TRBJ1-5	-	-	TGTGCCAGCAGCTTAGGGGGGGCGGGATCTAGTCAGCCCCAGCATTTT	CASSLGGAGSSQPQHF
TRBV3-1/TRBV3-2	TRBJ2-2	-	TRBD2	TGTGCCAGCAGCCAACGACTAGCGGGGGGTGTATACACCGGGGAGCTGTTTTTT	CASSQRLAGGVYTGELFF
TRBV30	TRBJ2-5	-	-	TGTGCCTGGAGTGTAGGCAGTGGGAGGGAGACCCAGTACTTC	CAWSVGSGRETQYF
TRBV29-1	TRBJ2-5	-	TRBD2	TGCAGCGTTGGAACTAGCGGGGGGGGAACCCAGTACTTC	CSVGTSGGGTQYF
TRBV3-1/TRBV3-2	TRBJ1-6	-	-	TGTGCCAGCAGCCAAGGCCCTCGGGTTTCACCCCTCCACTTT	CASSQGPRVSPLHF
TRBV11-1	TRBJ2-1	-	-	TGTGCCAGCACCATGGGTGGAACCTACAATGAGCAGTTCTTC	CASTMGGTYNEQFF
TRBV10-3	TRBJ2-2	-	TRBD2	TGTGCCATCAGTGAGTCGTGGACTAGCGGGGGGCCTAATGCAGGGGAGCTGTTTTTT	CAISESWTSGGPNAGELFF
TRBV11-3	TRBJ1-5	-	-	TGTGCCAGCAGCCTGGGGCCTAATCAGCCCCAGCATTTT	CASSLGPNQPQHF
TRBV11-3	TRBJ2-5	-	-	TGTGCCAGCGGAGCCGATGGCCAAGAGACCCAGTACTTC	CASGADGQETQYF
TRBV15	TRBJ2-1	-	-	TGTGCCACCAGCAGAGATCGGGGAGGTACCTACAATGAGCAGTTCTTC	CATSRDRGGTYNEQFF
TRBV7-9	TRBJ1-2	-	-	TGTGCCAGCAGCTTAAAAGTCGGGGGCAGCTACACCTTC	CASSLKVGGSYTF
TRBV4-3	TRBJ2-2	-	TRBD1	TGCGCCAGCAGCCTTGGGACAGGCGGTGCCGGGGAGCTGTTTTTT	CASSLGTGGAGELFF
TRBV7-9	TRBJ2-2	-	TRBD1	TGTGCCAGCAGCTTAACAGGGGGTTACAACACCGGGGAGCTGTTTTTT	CASSLTGGYNTGELFF
TRBV6-5	TRBJ1-1	-	-	TGTGCCAGCAGTTACGAAAGAGCAGGGTACACTGAAGCTTTCTTT	CASSYERAGYTEAFF
TRBV27	TRBJ2-7	-	-	TGTGCCAGCAGCTACCTGCTGAGGAGTACCTACGAGCAGTACTTC	CASSYLLRSTYEQYF
TRBV6-5	TRBJ2-2	-	-	TGTGCCAGCAGCACCGTAGCGGCGAACACCGGGGAGCTGTTTTTT	CASSTVAANTGELFF
TRBV5-6	TRBJ2-7	once	-	TGTGCCAGCAGCTTTTTGGCTCAGGGGCCCCCTACCTACGAGCAGTACTTC	CASSFLAQGPPTYEQYF
TRBV12-3/TRBV12-4	TRBJ2-5	-	TRBD1	TGTGCCAGCAGTGGGACAGGGCTTGAGACCCAGTACTTC	CASSGTGLETQYF
TRBV18	TRBJ1-2	-	TRBD1	TGTGCCAGCTCCCGGGACAGGGCAACTAACTATGGCTACACCTTC	CASSRDRATNYGYTF
TRBV19	TRBJ1-3	-	TRBD1	TGTGCCAGTAGCCCCCGGGACAGGGGAGCTGGAAACACCATATATTTT	CASSPRDRGAGNTIYF
TRBV27	TRBJ1-6	-	TRBD1	TGTGCCAGCAGCTTTAACTTACAGGGGGCCTATAATTCACCCCTCCACTTT	CASSFNLQGAYNSPLHF
TRBV11-3	TRBJ2-1	-	-	TGTGCCAGCAGTCCAGGGTGGGATGAGCAGTTCTTC	CASSPGWDEQFF
TRBV24-1	TRBJ2-6	-	-	TGTGCCACCAGTGACTCAGGGGTCAGCGGGGCCAACGTCCTGACTTTC	CATSDSGVSGANVLTF
TRBV9	TRBJ2-3	-	TRBD2	TGTGCCAGCAGCCCCTGGGGGGGTACGGATACGCAGTATTTT	CASSPWGGTDTQYF
TRBV7-2	TRBJ2-7	-	TRBD2	TGTGCCAGCAGCTCGACTAGCGGCGGATTTTACGAGCAGTACTTC	CASSSTSGGFYEQYF
TRBV5-5	TRBJ2-3	-	TRBD1	TGTGCCAGCAGCCGAGACGACACAGGGGACACAGATACGCAGTATTTT	CASSRDDTGDTDTQYF
TRBV5-6	TRBJ2-7	-	TRBD1	TGTGCCAGCAGCTTGGCTGGGACAGGGTTTTACGAGCAGTACTTC	CASSLAGTGFYEQYF
TRBV28	TRBJ2-2	-	TRBD2	TGTGCCAGCAGTTCCGCGAAGCGGGGGGACACCGGGGAGCTGTTTTTT	CASSSAKRGDTGELFF
TRBV7-9	TRBJ1-3	-	-	TGTGCCAGCAGCCCTCAGGGCTCTGGAAACACCATATATTTT	CASSPQGSGNTIYF
TRBV7-2	TRBJ1-2	once	-	TGTGCCAGCAGCCCGCGCGGTTCCTACTATGGCTACACCTTC	CASSPRGSYYGYTF
TRBV5-6	TRBJ2-1	-	TRBD2	TGTGCCAGCAGCTGGAGGACTAGCGGGAGGAACAATGAGCAGTTCTTC	CASSWRTSGRNNEQFF
TRBV19	TRBJ1-2	-	TRBD1	TGTGCCAGTAGGGATGACAGGGGATTTAAGTATGGCTACACCTTC	CASRDDRGFKYGYTF
TRBV7-3	TRBJ2-2	-	TRBD1	TGTGCCAGCAGCGTGGGACAGCCGAACACCGGGGAGCTGTTTTTT	CASSVGQPNTGELFF
TRBV18	TRBJ1-5	-	-	TGTGCCAGCCACGGCGATAACAAAAACCAGCATTTT	CASHGDNKNQHF
TRBV9	TRBJ2-2	few	-	TGTGCCAGCAGCGTAGAGGGTCGGCCCGGACTCGGGGAGCTGTTTTTT	CASSVEGRPGLGELFF
TRBV28	TRBJ2-7	-	-	TGTGCCAGCAGCCCCCTGGGGTACGAGCAGTACTTC	CASSPLGYEQYF
TRBV9	TRBJ2-4	-	-	TGTGCCAGCAGCCCCTTTGGAGGGGAGAACATTCAGTACTTC	CASSPFGGENIQYF